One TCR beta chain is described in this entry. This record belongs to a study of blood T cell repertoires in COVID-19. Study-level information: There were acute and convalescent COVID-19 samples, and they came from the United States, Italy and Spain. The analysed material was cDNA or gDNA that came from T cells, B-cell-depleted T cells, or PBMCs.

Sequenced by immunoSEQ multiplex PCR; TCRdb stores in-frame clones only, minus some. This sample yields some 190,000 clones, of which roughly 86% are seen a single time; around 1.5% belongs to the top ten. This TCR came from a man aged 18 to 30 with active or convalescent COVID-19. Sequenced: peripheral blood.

DNA for the CDR3: TGTGCCAGCAGCTTGCAAAACCGGAGGGGAGATACGCAGTATTTT. Protein product: CASSLQNRRGDTQYF. The chain is built from TRBV5-4 and TRBJ2-3; D is perhaps TRBD2 (6 bases). The CDR3 is made up of 15 amino acids. Trimming stripped 1 base from V and 5 bases from J, with 14 bases between. Germline lookup yields CDR1 SGHNT and CDR2 YYREEE (reference sequence).